A selection of T cell receptor beta chains follows, all from one sample in a study of post-analysis software for immune sequencing data. TCRdb recomputed calls from the PCR reads with MiXCR, one row per CDR3 protein. The sample shows 400,000 to 500,000 distinct CDR3 sequences, less than 40% of them seen only once. Sequenced material: blood. The receptors come from a girl under 10 years old with multiple sclerosis. Each CDR3 is given with its conserved first and last residue. A D gene is named only where the DNA matches it firmly. A clone size is listed for some rows: how often the clone was seen (once, few, many), or a class if it is expanded.

d_call: TRBD1
j_call: TRBJ1-1
clone_size: -
v_call: TRBV7-9
cdr3_nt: TGTGCCAGCAGATTAAGGGACAGGGATACTGAAGCTTTCTTT
cdr3_aa: CASRLRDRDTEAFF

d_call: -
j_call: TRBJ2-5
clone_size: -
v_call: TRBV12-3/TRBV12-4
cdr3_nt: TGTGCCGGCAGTTGGGGGACGGACTGGGAGACCCAGTACTTC
cdr3_aa: CAGSWGTDWETQYF

d_call: -
j_call: TRBJ2-7
clone_size: few
v_call: TRBV14
cdr3_nt: TGTGCCAGCAGACGAACCGGGACAACCTACGAGCAGTACTTC
cdr3_aa: CASRRTGTTYEQYF

d_call: TRBD1
j_call: TRBJ1-1
clone_size: -
v_call: TRBV12-3/TRBV12-4
cdr3_nt: TGTGCCAGCAGTTTGCAGGGGGCGAATGCTTTCTTT
cdr3_aa: CASSLQGANAFF

d_call: -
j_call: TRBJ2-3
clone_size: few
v_call: TRBV14
cdr3_nt: TGTGCCAGCGGCTCCGGGCGCTTCACAGATACGCAGTATTTT
cdr3_aa: CASGSGRFTDTQYF

d_call: -
j_call: TRBJ1-2
clone_size: few
v_call: TRBV10-2
cdr3_nt: TGCGCCAGCCTCCCGCGGCTCGGAGGCTACACCTTC
cdr3_aa: CASLPRLGGYTF

d_call: TRBD1
j_call: TRBJ2-3
clone_size: -
v_call: TRBV7-2
cdr3_nt: TGTGCCAGCAGCCAGACAGGGGGTATCTGGGATACGCGGTATTTT
cdr3_aa: CASSQTGGIWDTRYF

d_call: TRBD1
j_call: TRBJ2-7
clone_size: -
v_call: TRBV29-1
cdr3_nt: TGCAGCGTTGAATTACCACAGGGGAATGAGCAGTACTTC
cdr3_aa: CSVELPQGNEQYF

d_call: -
j_call: TRBJ1-2
clone_size: -
v_call: TRBV5-5
cdr3_nt: TGTGCCAGCAGCCCGGAACGGACAACCTATGGCTACACCTTC
cdr3_aa: CASSPERTTYGYTF

d_call: TRBD1
j_call: TRBJ2-6
clone_size: -
v_call: TRBV6-5
cdr3_nt: TGTGCCAGCAGTTTTATCATGACAGGGAAACACCTTGGGGCCAACGTCCTGACTTTC
cdr3_aa: CASSFIMTGKHLGANVLTF

d_call: TRBD1
j_call: TRBJ1-2
clone_size: -
v_call: TRBV12-3/TRBV12-4
cdr3_nt: TGTGCCAGCAGTGGGGGACAGCACGTCTATGGCTACACCTTC
cdr3_aa: CASSGGQHVYGYTF

d_call: -
j_call: TRBJ2-7
clone_size: -
v_call: TRBV12-3/TRBV12-4
cdr3_nt: TGTGCCAGCAGTTTACGTTACGGGATGGAGGCCTACGAGCAGTACTTC
cdr3_aa: CASSLRYGMEAYEQYF

d_call: -
j_call: TRBJ2-6
clone_size: few
v_call: TRBV28
cdr3_nt: TGTGCCAGCACCCCGACTGACACCTTCTCTGGGGCCAACGTCCTGACTTTC
cdr3_aa: CASTPTDTFSGANVLTF

d_call: TRBD1
j_call: TRBJ2-1
clone_size: -
v_call: TRBV14
cdr3_nt: TGTGCCAGCAGCCAAGGAGGGGGCGATGAGCAGTTCTTC
cdr3_aa: CASSQGGGDEQFF

d_call: TRBD1
j_call: TRBJ2-5
clone_size: -
v_call: TRBV29-1
cdr3_nt: TGCAGCCGCGGACAGGGTGGGGAGACCCAGTACTTC
cdr3_aa: CSRGQGGETQYF

d_call: -
j_call: TRBJ1-1
clone_size: -
v_call: TRBV6-4
cdr3_nt: TGTGCCAGCAGCCGCAGGGAAGACACTGAAGCTTTCTTT
cdr3_aa: CASSRREDTEAFF

d_call: -
j_call: TRBJ2-1
clone_size: -
v_call: TRBV6-6
cdr3_nt: TGTGCCATCAAGGGTCCTGGGGGAGAGCAGTTCTTC
cdr3_aa: CAIKGPGGEQFF

d_call: TRBD1
j_call: TRBJ2-3
clone_size: few
v_call: TRBV28
cdr3_nt: TGTGCCAGCTTGGCAAGGACAGGGGCCACAGATACGCAGTATTTT
cdr3_aa: CASLARTGATDTQYF

d_call: -
j_call: TRBJ2-3
clone_size: -
v_call: TRBV12-3/TRBV12-4
cdr3_nt: TGTGCCAGCAGCCCTGACAGGAGGGATACGCAGTATTTT
cdr3_aa: CASSPDRRDTQYF

d_call: -
j_call: TRBJ1-2
clone_size: -
v_call: TRBV12-3/TRBV12-4
cdr3_nt: TGTGCCAGCAGTTTAGGGGTTAGGTGGGGGGGGCTCTATGGCTACACCTTC
cdr3_aa: CASSLGVRWGGLYGYTF

d_call: -
j_call: TRBJ2-7
clone_size: -
v_call: TRBV7-9
cdr3_nt: TGTGCCAGCAGCGCTCCGTCGGGACACCGATACGAGCAGTACTTC
cdr3_aa: CASSAPSGHRYEQYF

d_call: TRBD2
j_call: TRBJ2-3
clone_size: few
v_call: TRBV5-1
cdr3_nt: TGCGCCAGCAGCAAAACTAGCGGGGTGAACACAGATACGCAGTATTTT
cdr3_aa: CASSKTSGVNTDTQYF

d_call: TRBD1
j_call: TRBJ2-1
clone_size: -
v_call: TRBV5-5
cdr3_nt: TGTGCCAGCAGCCCTGGACAGGGGATCTACAATGAGCAGTTCTTC
cdr3_aa: CASSPGQGIYNEQFF

d_call: TRBD1
j_call: TRBJ2-1
clone_size: -
v_call: TRBV24-1
cdr3_nt: TGTGCCACCAGTGACCCCGGACAGGGAGGTTTGGATGAGCAGGTCTTC
cdr3_aa: CATSDPGQGGLDEQVF

d_call: TRBD1
j_call: TRBJ1-5
clone_size: -
v_call: TRBV28
cdr3_nt: TGTGCCAGCAGTTTAATTGGGACAGGGCATCAGCCCCAGCATTTT
cdr3_aa: CASSLIGTGHQPQHF

d_call: TRBD1
j_call: TRBJ1-2
clone_size: few
v_call: TRBV9
cdr3_nt: TGTGCCAGCAGCGTGAATACAGGGGGCGCCTATGGCTACACCTTC
cdr3_aa: CASSVNTGGAYGYTF

d_call: -
j_call: TRBJ2-7
clone_size: few
v_call: TRBV20-1
cdr3_nt: TGCAGTGCTAGGAAGGGGCCCTCCTACGAGCAGTACTTC
cdr3_aa: CSARKGPSYEQYF

d_call: -
j_call: TRBJ2-1
clone_size: once
v_call: TRBV20-1
cdr3_nt: TGCAGTGCCCTCCCGGGGGGCGGCTACAATGAGCAGTTCTTC
cdr3_aa: CSALPGGGYNEQFF

d_call: TRBD1
j_call: TRBJ1-1
clone_size: -
v_call: TRBV5-1
cdr3_nt: TGCGCCAGCAGCTTATATTTACAGGGGGGGAACACTGAAGCTTTCTTT
cdr3_aa: CASSLYLQGGNTEAFF

d_call: TRBD2
j_call: TRBJ2-1
clone_size: -
v_call: TRBV5-1
cdr3_nt: TGCGCCAGCAGCTTGTTGGGACTAGCGGGAGGGTCGAACAATGAGCAGTTCTTC
cdr3_aa: CASSLLGLAGGSNNEQFF

d_call: TRBD1
j_call: TRBJ1-2
clone_size: few
v_call: TRBV10-3
cdr3_nt: TGTGCCATCAGTAGGACAGGGACAGCTAACTATGGCTACACCTTC
cdr3_aa: CAISRTGTANYGYTF

d_call: -
j_call: TRBJ1-2
clone_size: few
v_call: TRBV28
cdr3_nt: TGTGCCAGCATGATCTCTCCGGGGGTTGACTATGGCTACACCTTC
cdr3_aa: CASMISPGVDYGYTF

d_call: -
j_call: TRBJ2-1
clone_size: -
v_call: TRBV29-1
cdr3_nt: TGCAGCGTTGCCTTCAGGGGCATCCGCAAGGTTGAGCAGTTCTTC
cdr3_aa: CSVAFRGIRKVEQFF

d_call: -
j_call: TRBJ2-7
clone_size: few
v_call: TRBV13
cdr3_nt: TGTGCCAGCAGCTTAGCGGGCAGGGTGAGTTACGAGCAGTACTTC
cdr3_aa: CASSLAGRVSYEQYF

d_call: -
j_call: TRBJ2-5
clone_size: few
v_call: TRBV7-6
cdr3_nt: TGTGCCAGCAGGGGTATAACAGGGAGCGGGGAGACCCAGTACTTC
cdr3_aa: CASRGITGSGETQYF

d_call: -
j_call: TRBJ1-4
clone_size: few
v_call: TRBV6-2/TRBV6-3
cdr3_nt: TGTGCCAGCAGTTACCCTCAAGAACCCGCAACTAATGAAAAACTGTTTTTT
cdr3_aa: CASSYPQEPATNEKLFF